These 28 T cell receptor beta chains were all obtained from the same sample, sequenced in a study of T cell changes during pregnancy in multiple sclerosis. Profiling relied on immunoSEQ multiplex PCR, and the TCRdb table lists in-frame clones only, not all of them. The sample carries approximately 70,000 clones, around 94% recorded once. The sequenced sample was peripheral blood, obtained in the third trimester of pregnancy. These receptors came from a female donor with multiple sclerosis, enrolled in a pregnancy study.

The V call is TRBV25-1, the J call TRBJ2-5, with TRBD1 identical over 8 bases. The CDR3 loop spans 18 amino acids. V was clipped by 1 base and J by 0 bases; unmatched bases: 10. Germline V gives CDR1 MGHDK, CDR2 SYGVNS. The CDR3 spells CASSESPKDRGNQETQYF. In DNA form, the CDR3 reads TGTGCCAGCAGTGAATCCCCGAAAGACAGGGGCAACCAAGAGACCCAGTACTTC.

The rearrangement joins TRBV6-4 to TRBJ2-5, with D perhaps matching TRBD2 (5 bases). Trimming removed 6 bases from V and 2 bases from J, with 13 bases in between. Germline V gene lookup returns CDR1 MRHNA and CDR2 SNTAGT. This CDR3 has 14 residues. The CDR3 spells CASRGRDMQETQYF. CDR3 nucleotides: TGTGCCAGCAGAGGACGGGATATGCAAGAGACCCAGTACTTC.

J is TRBJ1-2 and V is TRBV5-1; D is perhaps TRBD1 (6 bases). The germline V gene encodes CDR1 SGHRS and CDR2 YFSETQ. V lost 0 bases and J lost 2, with 8 bases in between. The CDR3 consists of 14 residues. The CDR3 loop reads CASSLGGLNYGYTF. The CDR3 bases are TGCGCCAGCAGCTTGGGGGGGCTGAACTATGGCTACACCTTC. Full variable domain (missing parts from reference TRBV5-1 and TRBJ1-2): KAGVTQTPRYLIKTRGQQVTLSCSPISGHRSVSWYQQTPGQGLQFLFEYFSETQRNKGNFPGRFSGRQFSNSRSEMNVSTLELGDSALYLCASSLGGLNYGYTFGSGTRLTVV.

This chain connects TRBV5-1 to TRBJ1-2; TRBD1 aligns across 7 bases. Trimming at V came to 1 base and at J to 7 bases, leaving 13 bases not matched to a gene. Per germline, CDR1 SGHRS and CDR2 YFSETQ. There are 16 residues in the CDR3. CDR3 loop: CASSLSSYRGSGGYTF. DNA for the CDR3: TGCGCCAGCAGCTTGTCCTCCTACAGGGGTTCGGGTGGCTACACCTTC.

The rearrangement joins TRBV18 to TRBJ1-3; 9 bases are a match to TRBD1. Germline assignment: CDR1 KGHSH and CDR2 LQKENI. After removal of 3 bases from V and 2 bases from J, the junction contained 2 bases not matched to a gene. The CDR3 consists of 15 residues. This chain's CDR3 is CASSPDRGTGNTIYF. The CDR3 DNA is TGTGCCAGCTCACCCGACAGGGGGACTGGAAACACCATATATTTT.

This clone appeared once. The chain recombines TRBV6-5 with TRBJ1-1; 7 bases match TRBD1. The CDR3 is 13 residues long. Germline V lookup: CDR1 MNHEY, CDR2 SVGAGI. The ends lost 6 bases at V and 5 bases at J; junction bases unmatched: 6. The CDR3 coding sequence is TGTGCCAGCAGCCGCAGGGGGGATACTGAAGCTTTCTTT. Amino acid sequence: CASSRRGDTEAFF.

V and J are TRBV11-3 and TRBJ1-3; D remains unclear. CDR1 and CDR2 from the germline V gene are SGHNT and YENEEA. Trimming pared 3 bases from V and 8 bases from J, leaving 11 bases between. The CDR3 sequence is 13 residues long. This chain's CDR3 is CASSFAGEDTIYF. In nucleotides, the CDR3 is TGTGCCAGCAGCTTCGCGGGAGAGGACACCATATATTTT.

The gene calls are TRBV6-6 and TRBJ2-2; possible D gene TRBD1, 6 bases. V lost 5 bases and J 9 bases, leaving 13 bases between the germline ends. CDR1 MNHNY and CDR2 SVGAGI come from the germline V gene (reference sequence). The CDR3 length is 13 residues. The CDR3 sequence: CASSPWTDRELFF. The CDR3 DNA follows: TGTGCCAGCAGTCCTTGGACAGACCGGGAGCTGTTTTTT.

The sample holds one count of this clone. The chain links TRBV7-2 to TRBJ2-7; TRBD1 matches at 12 bases. Trimming at V came to 6 bases and at J to 5 bases, leaving 8 bases not matched to a gene. This CDR3 contains 15 residues. Germline loops: CDR1 SGHTA, CDR2 FQGNSA. The CDR3 loop is CASSRRGQGADEQYF. The CDR3, as DNA: TGTGCCAGCAGTCGAAGGGGACAGGGGGCGGACGAGCAGTACTTC.

This chain links TRBV9 with TRBJ2-5; TRBD2 is a possible D gene (6 bases). Trimming cost V 0 bases and J 4 bases, with 13 bases left between them. Germline V CDR1 and CDR2: SGDLS, YYNGEE. The CDR3 length is 15 residues. The CDR3 protein is CASSVGGARGETQYF. The CDR3 DNA is TGTGCCAGCAGCGTAGGAGGGGCGCGGGGAGAGACCCAGTACTTC.

The J gene is TRBJ2-1, the V gene TRBV11-1, with D unclear. V dropped 1 base and J dropped 2 bases, with 12 bases sitting between them. CDR1 and CDR2 (germline): SGHAT, FQDESV (reference sequence). The CDR3 extends over 16 amino acids. CDR3 sequence reads: CASSLVENPTYNEQFF. In nucleotides, the CDR3 is TGTGCCAGCAGCTTAGTAGAGAATCCGACCTACAATGAGCAGTTCTTC.

DNA for the CDR3: TGTGCCATCAGTGAGTCGGGGCAGGCAGATCAGCCCCAGCATTTT. It specifies CAISESGQADQPQHF. The chain joins TRBV10-3 to TRBJ1-5, with a weak D call TRBD1 (5 bases). V was cut by 0 bases and J by 5 bases, with 11 bases left in between. This CDR3 is built from 15 residues. The V gene's germline CDR1 is ENHRY and CDR2 SYGVKD.

The gene calls are TRBV29-1 and TRBJ2-3; 8 bases match TRBD1. With V trimmed by 6 bases and J by 2 bases, 4 bases remained unmatched. The CDR3 sequence is 13 residues long. Germline lookup yields CDR1 SQVTM and CDR2 ANQGSEA. DNA for the CDR3: TGCAGCGTATGGACAGGGCTCACAGATACGCAGTATTTT. Amino acids: CSVWTGLTDTQYF.

The genes are TRBV4-2 and TRBJ2-1, with a possible D match to TRBD2 (6 bases). Trimming cost V 1 base and J 4 bases, with 11 bases left between them. Looked up from germline, CDR1 is LGHNA and CDR2 is YNFKEQ. The CDR3 loop spans 15 amino acids. CDR3 in amino acids: CASSQVLAEYNEQFF. The CDR3 region has the DNA TGTGCCAGCAGCCAAGTTTTAGCGGAGTACAATGAGCAGTTCTTC.

In this sample, this clone turned up many times. The CDR3 coding sequence is TGTGCCAGCAGCTTACTAGCGGGTCTACAAGAGACCCAGTACTTC. Its protein product is CASSLLAGLQETQYF. The chain couples TRBV11-2 to TRBJ2-5, with 8 nucleotides matching TRBD2. V gave up 2 bases and J gave up 2 bases; unmatched junction bases: 4. Germline CDR1 is SGHAT and CDR2 is FQNNGV. This CDR3 contains 15 residues. The full variable domain, completed using reference TRBV11-2 and TRBJ2-5, is EAGVAQSPRYKIIEKRQSVAFWCNPISGHATLYWYQQILGQGPKLLIQFQNNGVVDDSQLPKDRFSAERLKGVDSTLKIQPAKLEDSAVYLCASSLLAGLQETQYFGPGTRLLVL.

The chain employs TRBV4-1 and TRBJ1-4; D may be TRBD1 (6 bases). Germline CDR1 MGHRA, CDR2 YSYEKL. The CDR3 sequence is 17 residues long. V was trimmed by 4 bases and J by 8 bases, leaving 23 bases between them. This chain's CDR3 is CASSLPGHAIGEEKLFF. Written as DNA, the CDR3 is TGCGCCAGCAGCCTACCGGGACACGCCATCGGGGAAGAAAAACTGTTTTTT.

The chain employs TRBV13 and TRBJ2-1; 8 nucleotides match TRBD1. Per germline, CDR1 PRHDT and CDR2 FYEKMQ (reference sequence). The CDR3 loop spans 13 amino acids. V trimming: 5 bases; J trimming: 5 bases; junction bases outside the gene matches: 2. CDR3 loop: CASSPGGHNEQFF. CDR3 bases: TGTGCCAGCAGCCCAGGGGGCCACAATGAGCAGTTCTTC.

This clone appeared a few times. This chain joins TRBV11-2 and TRBJ2-7, with D possibly matching TRBD2 (6 bases). Deletions cut 1 base from V and 2 bases from J, with 12 bases between. The CDR3 is 15 residues long. Looked up from germline, CDR1 is SGHAT and CDR2 is FQNNGV. The CDR3 DNA follows: TGTGCCAGCAGCTTAGGTCTAGCGCAGACCTACGAGCAGTACTTC. This sequence encodes CASSLGLAQTYEQYF.

The rearrangement uses TRBV29-1 and TRBJ2-5; the D gene is possibly TRBD2 (7 bases). The CDR3 length is 13 residues. Germline V gene lookup returns CDR1 SQVTM and CDR2 ANQGSEA. V lost 3 bases, J lost 7 bases, and 15 bases lay in between. CDR3 in amino acids: CSVDRGPGGTQYF. DNA for the CDR3: TGCAGCGTTGACAGGGGCCCGGGAGGGACCCAGTACTTC. Full variable domain (remainder filled in from reference TRBV29-1 and TRBJ2-5): SAVISQKPSRDICQRGTSLTIQCQVDSQVTMMFWYRQQPGQSLTLIATANQGSEATYESGFVIDKFPISRPNLTFSTLTVSNMSPEDSSIYLCSVDRGPGGTQYFGPGTRLLVL.

CDR3 in amino acids: CASTLDRRLGTEAFF. As DNA, the CDR3 is TGTGCCAGTACACTCGACAGGCGGTTGGGCACTGAAGCTTTCTTT. The gene calls are TRBV19 and TRBJ1-1, with D possibly being TRBD1 (6 bases). Trimming left V 7 bases short and J 4 bases short, with 19 bases between. The CDR3 runs 15 residues. Germline values: CDR1 LNHDA, CDR2 SQIVND (reference sequence).

The chain uses TRBV27 and TRBJ1-5; tentative D call: TRBD1 (5 bases). The CDR3 is made up of 18 amino acids. Trimming left V 2 bases short and J 3 bases short, with 20 bases between. Germline V gene sequence: CDR1 MNHEY, CDR2 SMNVEV (reference sequence). CDR3 region: CASSLRGGFQGYNQPQHF. Written as DNA, the CDR3 is TGTGCCAGCAGTTTAAGGGGTGGGTTCCAGGGTTACAATCAGCCCCAGCATTTT.

This chain links TRBV4-1 with TRBJ1-4; D gene unclear. Germline CDR1 reads MGHRA; CDR2 reads YSYEKL. Trimming left V 1 base short and J 4 bases short, with 7 bases between. This CDR3 contains 14 residues. CDR3 bases: TGCGCCAGCAGCCAAGGCAGTTATAATGAAAAACTGTTTTTT. It translates to CASSQGSYNEKLFF.

The genes are TRBV5-1 and TRBJ2-2, with D unresolved. Germline-derived CDR1 and CDR2 are SGHRS and YFSETQ. V lost 0 bases and J lost 4, with 7 bases in between. This CDR3 spans 14 amino acids. CDR3 sequence reads: CASSLGGSTGELFF. The CDR3 DNA reads TGCGCCAGCAGCTTGGGCGGCTCCACCGGGGAGCTGTTTTTT.

This clone appeared a single time. The V call is TRBV7-2, the J call TRBJ2-7, with 10 bases aligning to TRBD2. The CDR3 covers 15 residues. V gave up 5 bases and J gave up 3 bases; unmatched junction bases: 7. In germline, CDR1 is SGHTA, CDR2 FQGNSA. In nucleotides, the CDR3 is TGTGCCAGCAGCCAACGGGCTAGCGGGAGCTACGAGCAGTACTTC. This gives the protein CASSQRASGSYEQYF.

This chain uses TRBV19 with TRBJ1-1; 7 bases are shared with TRBD1. Germline assignment: CDR1 LNHDA and CDR2 SQIVND (reference sequence). Germline trimming cut 3 bases from V and 1 base from J; bases unmatched to any gene: 2. The CDR3 length is 14 residues. For the CDR3, the DNA is TGTGCCAGTAGTATTCAGGGGGAGAACACTGAAGCTTTCTTT. Translating it yields CASSIQGENTEAFF.

The chain carries TRBV5-1 and TRBJ2-1, with D possibly TRBD2 on 6 matching bases. This CDR3 is built from 16 residues. CDR1 is SGHRS and CDR2 is YFSETQ in the germline V gene. Between the trimmed V and J ends, which lost 0 bases and 7 bases, there was a span of 17 bases. The CDR3 loop reads CASSLDLAGPQNEQFF. CDR3 DNA: TGCGCCAGCAGCTTGGATCTGGCGGGACCCCAAAATGAGCAGTTCTTC. Full variable domain (remainder filled in from reference TRBV5-1 and TRBJ2-1): KAGVTQTPRYLIKTRGQQVTLSCSPISGHRSVSWYQQTPGQGLQFLFEYFSETQRNKGNFPGRFSGRQFSNSRSEMNVSTLELGDSALYLCASSLDLAGPQNEQFFGPGTRLTVL.

The CDR3 nucleotides are TGCGCCAGCAGCCCGGGACACATCTATGGCTACACCTTC. Its protein is CASSPGHIYGYTF. The chain has TRBV5-1 and TRBJ1-2, with D maybe TRBD1 (6 bases). The CDR3 runs to 13 residues. The ends were cut back, 4 bases at V and 4 bases at J, with 11 bases in the middle. The germline CDR1 and CDR2 sequences are SGHRS and YFSETQ. The variable domain in full, completed from reference TRBV5-1 and TRBJ1-2, reads KAGVTQTPRYLIKTRGQQVTLSCSPISGHRSVSWYQQTPGQGLQFLFEYFSETQRNKGNFPGRFSGRQFSNSRSEMNVSTLELGDSALYLCASSPGHIYGYTFGSGTRLTVV.

The rearrangement joins TRBV6-5 to TRBJ1-1; D unclear. The V end was cut by 6 bases, the J end by 2 bases, with 7 bases between. Germline V CDR1 and CDR2: MNHEY, SVGAGI. This CDR3 is 12 amino acids long. CDR3 nucleotide sequence: TGTGCCAGCAGCCGGGGAAACACTGAAGCTTTCTTT. As protein: CASSRGNTEAFF.